The present T cell receptor beta chain was sequenced within a study of T-cell reconstitution after alpha-beta-depleted transplantation in children. Study-wide points: It was newly produced T cells that mostly accounted for T-cell counts and diversity one year after transplant.

Preparation of the TCRbeta library was carried out with unique molecular identifiers. TCRdb fed the PCR reads into MiXCR, producing one record per CDR3 protein. The sample records fewer than 550,000 distinct CDR3 sequences, about an eighth being singletons. In germline, CDR1 is SQVTM, CDR2 ANQGSEA. The CDR3 consists of 17 residues. This clonotype occurred a few times. Its antigen is unknown. An end of the junction differs from the germline gene, which may be a read error. The sequence derives from a female patient between 2 and 15 years old who had a stem cell transplant for aplastic anemia, so the T cells may come from the graft donor. V gene TRBV29-1 combines with J gene TRBJ2-6; 8 bases match TRBD1. This specimen consisted of PBMCs, mostly from graft donor cells, obtained 180 days after TCRalphabeta/CD19-depleted stem cell transplant. The CDR3, as DNA: TGCAGTGTTGCCCGTGGACAGGGCCGGTCTGGGGCCAACGTCCTGACTTTC. It is translated as CSVARGQGRSGANVLTF.